Following are 25 T cell receptor beta chains from one sample sequenced in a study of cytomegalovirus exposure and HLA in healthy donors (dated by TCRdb to the late 2010s). Libraries were made using the immunoSEQ multiplex PCR assay. TCRdb took this table from immuneACCESS and kept in-frame rearrangements with V and J called. Such tables lack part of the clones; where checked against another copy, unresolved V genes explain under half of the gap, and the rest is unexplained. Here the sample has about 120,000 clones; approximately 95% occur a single time. The ten largest clones capture 1.5% to 2% of the sample. The sequenced sample was PBMCs. These receptors originate from a man younger than 35 in good health and CMV-seronegative.

The V and J genes are TRBV11-3 and TRBJ1-1; TRBD1 is a possible D gene (5 bases). The CDR3 loop spans 11 amino acids. V lost 2 bases and J 7 bases, leaving 5 bases between the germline ends. CDR1 and CDR2 from the germline V gene are SGHNT and YENEEA. CDR3 in amino acids: CASSLTGEAFF. CDR3 DNA sequence: TGTGCCAGCAGCTTAACAGGTGAAGCTTTCTTT.

This chain connects TRBV4-3 to TRBJ2-3; D perhaps matches TRBD1 (5 bases). V gave up 1 base and J gave up 0 bases, with 14 bases separating them. Per the germline V gene, CDR1 is LGHNA and CDR2 is YSLEER. This CDR3 comprises 17 residues. As DNA, the CDR3 is TGCGCCAGCAGCCAAGTATTTGGGGCAGCAAGCACAGATACGCAGTATTTT. Translation: CASSQVFGAASTDTQYF.

This chain joins TRBV27 and TRBJ2-7; tentative D call: TRBD1 (5 bases). Deletions cut 4 bases from V and 0 bases from J, with 10 bases between. Germline CDR1 and CDR2: MNHEY and SMNVEV (reference sequence). CDR3 length: 14 amino acids. CDR3 in DNA: TGTGCCAGCAGTTCGACGACAGCCTCCTACGAGCAGTACTTC. This gives the protein CASSSTTASYEQYF.

The V and J genes are TRBV28 and TRBJ2-2, with 8 bases fitting TRBD1. V shed 9 bases, J shed 6 bases, and the junction held 9 bases outside the gene matches. CDR1 and CDR2 from the germline V gene are MDHEN and SYDVKM. There are 14 residues in the CDR3. The CDR3 nucleotides read TGTGCCAGTGATAGACGGACAGGGTCCGGGGAGCTGTTTTTT. Translated: CASDRRTGSGELFF.

The J gene is TRBJ2-7, the V gene TRBV30; TRBD2 might be the D (7 bases). The CDR3 is 14 residues long. The germline gives CDR1 GTSNPN, CDR2 SVGIG (reference sequence). Trimming shortened V by 8 bases and J by 3 bases, and 20 bases separated the two germline ends. In nucleotides, the CDR3 is TGTGCCGGGGGGGCAGGGAGGGGGATCTACGAGCAGTACTTC. Its protein is CAGGAGRGIYEQYF. Full variable domain (remainder filled in from reference TRBV30 and TRBJ2-7): SQTIHQWPATLVQPVGSPLSLECTVEGTSNPNLYWYRQAAGRGLQLLFYSVGIGQISSEVPQNLSASRPQDRQFILSSKKLLLSDSGFYLCAGGAGRGIYEQYFGPGTRLTVT.

This chain joins TRBV4-1 and TRBJ2-7; D remains unclear. Germline lookup yields CDR1 MGHRA and CDR2 YSYEKL. Trimming stripped 0 bases from V and 6 bases from J, with 12 bases between. CDR3 length: 14 residues. In nucleotides, the CDR3 is TGCGCCAGCAGCCAAGAAGTAACACCCGCCGAGCAGTACTTC. This codes for CASSQEVTPAEQYF.

The chain combines TRBV30 with TRBJ2-7, with TRBD1 matching 8 bases. J was trimmed by 3 bases and V by 4 bases; bases with no gene match: 8. Germline lookup yields CDR1 GTSNPN and CDR2 SVGIG (reference sequence). The CDR3 totals 14 residues. CDR3 protein: CAWKGGTGHYEQYF. CDR3 DNA sequence: TGTGCCTGGAAAGGGGGGACAGGACACTACGAGCAGTACTTC.

A single count supports this clone. The V and J genes are TRBV19 and TRBJ1-5; D is possibly TRBD1 (6 bases). CDR3 length: 14 amino acids. V lost 8 bases to trimming and J lost 0 bases, with 11 bases between them. CDR1 LNHDA and CDR2 SQIVND come from the germline V gene (reference sequence). CDR3 nucleotides: TGTGCCAGTCGGTACAGGGATAGCAATCAGCCCCAGCATTTT. Its protein is CASRYRDSNQPQHF.

This chain connects TRBV7-8 to TRBJ2-1; a possible D gene is TRBD2 (5 bases). The germline gives CDR1 SGHVS, CDR2 FQNEAQ. V gave up 5 bases and J gave up 1 base, with 12 bases separating them. The CDR3 has 15 residues. CDR3 nucleotide sequence: TGTGCCAGCAGCCAGCGGACTGAATCCTACAATGAGCAGTTCTTC. Protein: CASSQRTESYNEQFF.

This rearrangement joins TRBV12-5 to TRBJ2-5, with D maybe TRBD2 (6 bases). The CDR3 has 12 residues. Germline V CDR1 and CDR2: LGHNT, FRNRAP. V shed 9 bases and J shed 4 bases, with 12 bases lying between them. Here the CDR3 DNA reads TGTGCTAGCGCGGGGTCGGTAGAGACCCAGTACTTC. Translation: CASAGSVETQYF. Combining the CDR3 with reference TRBV12-5 and TRBJ2-5 gives the whole variable domain DARVTQTPRHKVTEMGQEVTMRCQPILGHNTVFWYRQTMMQGLELLAYFRNRAPLDDSGMPKDRFSAEMPDATLATLKIQPSEPRDSAVYFCASAGSVETQYFGPGTRLLVL.

V gene TRBV11-2 combines with J gene TRBJ2-7; TRBD1 is a possible D gene (6 bases). Trimming took off 3 bases at V and 6 bases at J, with 18 bases between the two ends. The CDR3 spans 15 residues. From germline, CDR1 is SGHAT and CDR2 FQNNGV. CDR3: CASSFLRAGVPEQYF. The CDR3 bases are TGTGCCAGCAGCTTCCTCCGGGCAGGGGTTCCCGAGCAGTACTTC. Using reference TRBV11-2 and TRBJ2-7 for the parts outside the CDR3, the full variable domain is EAGVAQSPRYKIIEKRQSVAFWCNPISGHATLYWYQQILGQGPKLLIQFQNNGVVDDSQLPKDRFSAERLKGVDSTLKIQPAKLEDSAVYLCASSFLRAGVPEQYFGPGTRLTVT.

CDR3 in DNA: TGCGCCAGCAGCCCTGGCGGACAGGGTACGACTGAAGCTTTCTTT. Its protein product is CASSPGGQGTTEAFF. The chain recombines TRBV4-3 with TRBJ1-1; 8 bases line up with TRBD1. This CDR3 has 15 residues. J gave up 5 bases and V 4 bases, and 9 bases lay outside the gene matches. Germline V gene lookup returns CDR1 LGHNA and CDR2 YSLEER.

This clone has only one observation. The chain uses TRBV6-6 and TRBJ2-7; no clear D gene. This CDR3 is built from 14 residues. Germline assignment: CDR1 MNHNY and CDR2 SVGAGI (reference sequence). V lost 4 bases, J lost 1 base, and 11 bases lay in between. The CDR3 nucleotides read TGTGCCAGCAGTTCGAGGAGTTTATCCTACGAGCAGTACTTC. Protein: CASSSRSLSYEQYF.

The chain joins TRBV28 to TRBJ2-7; D unresolved. CDR3 length equals 13 residues. Germline CDR1 reads MDHEN; CDR2 reads SYDVKM. The V and J ends lost 1 base and 4 bases respectively, with 8 bases between them. In DNA, the CDR3 is TGTGCCAGCAGTTTATCACTCGGGTACGAGCAGTACTTC. Its protein is CASSLSLGYEQYF.

The V call is TRBV2, the J call TRBJ2-2, with 7 bases aligning to TRBD2. Looked up from germline, CDR1 is SNHLY and CDR2 is FYNNEI. Unmatched junction bases numbered 12, after V lost 8 bases and J lost 6 bases. This CDR3 comprises 15 residues. This CDR3 is CASLLPGGWAGELFF. The DNA for the CDR3 is TGTGCCAGCCTCCTACCCGGGGGGTGGGCCGGGGAGCTGTTTTTT. Filled out from reference TRBV2 and TRBJ2-2, the complete variable domain reads EPEVTQTPSHQVTQMGQEVILRCVPISNHLYFYWYRQILGQKVEFLVSFYNNEISEKSEIFDDQFSVERPDGSNFTLKIRSTKLEDSAMYFCASLLPGGWAGELFFGEGSRLTVL.

Concerning this clone itself: This same CDR3 is encoded by further DNA sequences in the sample. The chain combines TRBV5-1 with TRBJ2-7, with 8 bases aligning to TRBD2. After removal of 1 base from V and 4 bases from J, the junction contained 4 bases not matched to a gene. There are 14 residues in the CDR3. Per the germline V gene, CDR1 is SGHRS and CDR2 is YFSETQ. CDR3 loop: CASSLTSGSYEQYF. DNA of the CDR3: TGCGCCAGCAGCTTGACTAGCGGTTCGTACGAGCAGTACTTC. Complete variable domain (other parts from reference TRBV5-1 and TRBJ2-7): KAGVTQTPRYLIKTRGQQVTLSCSPISGHRSVSWYQQTPGQGLQFLFEYFSETQRNKGNFPGRFSGRQFSNSRSEMNVSTLELGDSALYLCASSLTSGSYEQYFGPGTRLTVT.

This clone was seen just once. J is TRBJ2-1 and V is TRBV5-6; 10 nucleotides align to TRBD1. The CDR3 runs 15 residues. V was pared by 4 bases and J by 7 bases, with 8 bases of the junction left unmatched. Germline lookup yields CDR1 SGHDT and CDR2 YYEEEE. The CDR3 sequence: CASSQTGGLENEQFF. DNA for the CDR3: TGTGCCAGCAGCCAGACAGGGGGCTTAGAAAATGAGCAGTTCTTC.

The chain is built from TRBV9 and TRBJ2-5; TRBD2 matches 8 bases. V was clipped by 0 bases and J by 4 bases; unmatched bases: 5. Germline CDR1 and CDR2: SGDLS and YYNGEE. The CDR3 contains 15 residues. The DNA for the CDR3 is TGTGCCAGCAGCGTAGTAGGCCTAGCGGGAGAGACCCAGTACTTC. This gives the protein CASSVVGLAGETQYF.

The J gene is TRBJ2-1, the V gene TRBV9; D is possibly TRBD1 (5 bases). This CDR3 comprises 15 residues. Germline CDR1 reads SGDLS; CDR2 reads YYNGEE. V shed 0 bases and J shed 7 bases, with 14 bases lying between them. The CDR3 is CASSVGQGSANEQFF. The CDR3, as DNA: TGTGCCAGCAGCGTAGGGCAGGGCTCGGCAAATGAGCAGTTCTTC.

The chain couples TRBV28 to TRBJ2-3; 11 nucleotides line up with TRBD2. V shed 7 bases and J 3 bases; nucleotides not matched to a gene: 12. CDR1 and CDR2 from the germline V gene are MDHEN and SYDVKM. The CDR3 length is 17 residues. CDR3 DNA: TGTGCCAGCACCTCCCCTTCTAGCGGGAGGAGGACAGATACGCAGTATTTT. Amino acid sequence: CASTSPSSGRRTDTQYF.

V usage is TRBV9 and J usage is TRBJ2-1; 8 nucleotides match TRBD2. Germline CDR1 reads SGDLS; CDR2 reads YYNGEE. CDR3 length equals 16 residues. Losses at the gene ends were 1 base for V and 4 bases for J; bases not matched to a gene: 7. The CDR3, as DNA: TGTGCCAGCAGCGTAACGGGAGGGCCTTCGTACAATGAGCAGTTCTTC. This gives the protein CASSVTGGPSYNEQFF.

CDR3 bases: TGTGCCAGCACCCTATCGACCCGGGACAGGGTGTCTTCTGAGCAGTTCTTC. Residues: CASTLSTRDRVSSEQFF. The chain combines TRBV28 with TRBJ2-1; TRBD1 aligns across 9 bases. The CDR3 consists of 17 residues. The V gene end was trimmed by 7 bases and the J gene end by 9 bases; junction bases not matched to a gene: 19. Germline V gene sequence: CDR1 MDHEN, CDR2 SYDVKM.

The chain is built from TRBV27 and TRBJ2-7, with TRBD2 matching over 13 bases. The V segment lost 8 bases and the J segment 2 bases; nucleotides outside the gene matches: 3. Germline V gene data show CDR1 as MNHEY and CDR2 as SMNVEV (reference sequence). The length of the CDR3 is 14 residues. The CDR3 sequence: CASQGTSGAYEQYF. CDR3 DNA: TGTGCCAGCCAAGGGACTAGCGGGGCCTACGAGCAGTACTTC.

Only one count was recorded for this clone. The V call is TRBV2, the J call TRBJ2-5; 10 bases are a match to TRBD2. This CDR3 contains 15 residues. From germline, CDR1 is SNHLY and CDR2 FYNNEI. Trimming at V came to 8 bases and at J to 3 bases, leaving 9 bases not matched to a gene. The CDR3, as DNA: TGTGCCAGCCTAGGGGGGAGCGGGAGGGAAGAGACCCAGTACTTC. This codes for CASLGGSGREETQYF.

The rearrangement joins TRBV20-1 to TRBJ2-1, with D hard to call. Germline V gene lookup returns CDR1 DFQATT and CDR2 SNEGSKA (reference sequence). V lost 6 bases and J 6 bases, leaving 9 bases between the germline ends. This CDR3 region has 11 residues. The CDR3 protein is CSASPANEQFF. CDR3 nucleotide sequence: TGCAGTGCGAGCCCTGCCAATGAGCAGTTCTTC.